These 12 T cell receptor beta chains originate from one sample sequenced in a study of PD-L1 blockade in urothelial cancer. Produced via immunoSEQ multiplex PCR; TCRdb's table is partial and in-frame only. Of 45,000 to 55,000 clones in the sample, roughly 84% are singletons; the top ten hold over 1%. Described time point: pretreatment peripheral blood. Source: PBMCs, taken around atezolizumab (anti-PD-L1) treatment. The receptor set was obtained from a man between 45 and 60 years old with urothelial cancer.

CDR3 loop: CASSSRGTVATGELFF. The CDR3, as DNA: TGTGCCAGCAGCTCCCGCGGGACGGTGGCGACCGGGGAGCTGTTTTTT. The chain recombines TRBV7-9 with TRBJ2-2; D may be TRBD2 (6 bases). CDR1 is SEHNR and CDR2 is FQNEAQ in the germline V gene (reference sequence). The CDR3 is made up of 16 amino acids. Trimming cost V 4 bases and J 5 bases, with 17 bases left between them.

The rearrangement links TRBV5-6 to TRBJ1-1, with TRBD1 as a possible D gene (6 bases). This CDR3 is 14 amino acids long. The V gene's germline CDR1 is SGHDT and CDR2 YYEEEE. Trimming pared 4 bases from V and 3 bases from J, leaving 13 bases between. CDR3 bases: TGTGCCAGCAGCAACAGGGCGGTTTACACTGAAGCTTTCTTT. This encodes CASSNRAVYTEAFF.

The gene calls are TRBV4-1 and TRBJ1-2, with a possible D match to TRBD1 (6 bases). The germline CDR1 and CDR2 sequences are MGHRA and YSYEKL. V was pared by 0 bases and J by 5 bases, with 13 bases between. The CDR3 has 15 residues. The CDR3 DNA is TGCGCCAGCAGCCAAGATGTCGCCAGGGGTTATGGCTACACCTTC. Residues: CASSQDVARGYGYTF.

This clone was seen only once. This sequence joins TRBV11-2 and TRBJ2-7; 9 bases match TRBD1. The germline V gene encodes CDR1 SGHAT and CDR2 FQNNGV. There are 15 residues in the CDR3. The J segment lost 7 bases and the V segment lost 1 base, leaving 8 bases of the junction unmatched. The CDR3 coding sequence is TGTGCCAGCAGCTTAGGGGGACAGGGAGTTGGGGAGCAGTACTTC. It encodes CASSLGGQGVGEQYF.

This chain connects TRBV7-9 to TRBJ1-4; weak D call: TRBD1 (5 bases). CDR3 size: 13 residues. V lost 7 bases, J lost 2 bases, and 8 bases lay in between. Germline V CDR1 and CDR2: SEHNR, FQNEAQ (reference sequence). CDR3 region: CASTRQTNEKLFF. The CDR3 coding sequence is TGTGCCAGCACCCGACAGACTAATGAAAAACTGTTTTTT.

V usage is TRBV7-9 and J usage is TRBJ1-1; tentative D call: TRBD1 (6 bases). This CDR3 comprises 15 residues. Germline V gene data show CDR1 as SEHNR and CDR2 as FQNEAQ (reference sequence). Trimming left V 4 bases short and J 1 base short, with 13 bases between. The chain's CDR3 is CASSSPRGGNTEAFF. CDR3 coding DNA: TGTGCCAGCAGCTCACCTAGGGGGGGGAACACTGAAGCTTTCTTT.

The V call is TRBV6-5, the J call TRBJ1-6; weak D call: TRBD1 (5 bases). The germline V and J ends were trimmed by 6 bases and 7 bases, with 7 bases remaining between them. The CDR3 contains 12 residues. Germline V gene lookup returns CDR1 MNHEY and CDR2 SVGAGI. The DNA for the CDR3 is TGTGCCAGCAGCGACAGAAATTCACCCCTCCACTTT. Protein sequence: CASSDRNSPLHF.

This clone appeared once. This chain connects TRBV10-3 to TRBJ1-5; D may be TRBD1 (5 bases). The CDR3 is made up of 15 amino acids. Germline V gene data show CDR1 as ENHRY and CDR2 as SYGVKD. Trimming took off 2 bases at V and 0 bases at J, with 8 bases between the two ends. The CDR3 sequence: CAISEGQGSNQPQHF. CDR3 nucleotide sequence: TGTGCCATCAGTGAGGGGCAGGGTAGCAATCAGCCCCAGCATTTT.

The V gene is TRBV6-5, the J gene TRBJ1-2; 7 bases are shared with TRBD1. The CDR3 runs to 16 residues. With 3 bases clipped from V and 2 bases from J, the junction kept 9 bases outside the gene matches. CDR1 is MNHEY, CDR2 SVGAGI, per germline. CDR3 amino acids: CASSYSRFRGNYGYTF. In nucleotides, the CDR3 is TGTGCCAGCAGTTATTCCCGGTTCAGGGGGAACTATGGCTACACCTTC.

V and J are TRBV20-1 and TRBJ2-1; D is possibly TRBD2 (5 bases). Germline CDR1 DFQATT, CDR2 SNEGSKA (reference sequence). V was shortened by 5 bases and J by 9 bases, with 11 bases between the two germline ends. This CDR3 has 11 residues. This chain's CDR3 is CSAGSSGEQFF. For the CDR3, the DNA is TGCAGTGCTGGGAGTTCGGGTGAGCAGTTCTTC.

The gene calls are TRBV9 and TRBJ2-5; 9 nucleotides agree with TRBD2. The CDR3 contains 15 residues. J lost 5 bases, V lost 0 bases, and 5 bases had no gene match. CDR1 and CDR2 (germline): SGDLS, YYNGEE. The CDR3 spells CASSVDAGGYETQYF. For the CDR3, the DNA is TGTGCCAGCAGCGTAGATGCGGGGGGGTACGAGACCCAGTACTTC.

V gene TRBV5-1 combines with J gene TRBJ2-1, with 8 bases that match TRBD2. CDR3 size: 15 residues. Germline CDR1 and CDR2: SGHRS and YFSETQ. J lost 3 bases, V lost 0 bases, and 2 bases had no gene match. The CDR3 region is CASSLAGGNYNEQFF. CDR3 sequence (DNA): TGCGCCAGCAGCTTGGCGGGAGGGAACTACAATGAGCAGTTCTTC.